Following are 30 T cell receptor beta chains from one sample sequenced in a study of T cells in localized non-small cell lung cancer. TCRdb's table, derived via immunoSEQ multiplex PCR, lists solely in-frame clones and lacks some. This table holds around 3,900 clones, 25% found once. The sequencing used lung tumor tissue, collected before any cancer treatment. The receptor set was obtained from a male donor aged 60 or older with stage I lung adenocarcinoma.

The chain is built from TRBV14 and TRBJ2-1; D ambiguous. The CDR3 runs to 13 residues. The germline gives CDR1 SGHDN, CDR2 FVKESK. V was trimmed by 4 bases and J by 6 bases, leaving 10 bases between them. For the CDR3, the DNA is TGTGCCAGCAGCCCCCGGTGGGGCAATGAGCAGTTCTTC. Its protein product is CASSPRWGNEQFF.

V gene TRBV6-8 combines with J gene TRBJ2-7, with 8 bases matching TRBD1. Germline V gives CDR1 MNHGY, CDR2 SAAAGT. V was pared by 5 bases and J by 12 bases, with 15 bases of the junction left unmatched. This CDR3 is built from 14 residues. CDR3 sequence (DNA): TGTGCCAGCAGTCCCGGGACAGGCGGTATAGCGGTGTACTTC. As protein: CASSPGTGGIAVYF.

This chain uses TRBV9 with TRBJ1-1; a possible D gene is TRBD1 (5 bases). The CDR3 loop spans 12 amino acids. The ends were cut back, 5 bases at V and 4 bases at J, with 9 bases in the middle. From germline, CDR1 is SGDLS and CDR2 YYNGEE. The CDR3 protein is CASRGGVTEAFF. The CDR3 coding sequence is TGTGCCAGCAGAGGAGGGGTCACTGAAGCTTTCTTT.

This clone is medium-sized (0.01 to 0.1%) in the sample. The chain carries TRBV30 and TRBJ1-5; maybe TRBD1 (5 bases). V dropped 0 bases and J dropped 1 base, with 10 bases sitting between them. This CDR3 has 15 amino acids. Germline lookup yields CDR1 GTSNPN and CDR2 SVGIG (reference sequence). CDR3 in amino acids: CAWSVGRQSNQPQHF. CDR3 DNA sequence: TGTGCCTGGAGTGTGGGGCGGCAGAGCAATCAGCCCCAGCATTTT.

This clone was recorded a few times. The chain couples TRBV16 to TRBJ2-3; D unclear. CDR1 KGHSY and CDR2 FQNENV come from the germline V gene. V shed 4 bases and J shed 0 bases, with 11 bases lying between them. The CDR3 extends over 15 amino acids. The CDR3, as DNA: TGTGCCAGCAGCCTTCGCACTTCAAGCACAGATACGCAGTATTTT. Protein sequence: CASSLRTSSTDTQYF. Full variable domain (rest looked up from reference TRBV16 and TRBJ2-3): GEEVAQTPKHLVRGEGQKAKLYCAPIKGHSYVFWYQQVLKNEFKFLISFQNENVFDETGMPKERFSAKCLPNSPCSLEIQATKLEDSAVYFCASSLRTSSTDTQYFGPGTRLTVL.

This clone was counted only a few times. V usage is TRBV18 and J usage is TRBJ2-1, with TRBD2 identical over 10 bases. Germline V gives CDR1 KGHSH, CDR2 LQKENI. The V segment lost 8 bases and the J segment 5 bases; nucleotides outside the gene matches: 9. The CDR3 extends over 15 amino acids. In DNA form, the CDR3 reads TGTGCCAGCGAAGCAATAGCGGGGGGAAACAATGAGCAGTTCTTC. Translated, it gives CASEAIAGGNNEQFF.

The chain couples TRBV18 to TRBJ1-1; tentative D call: TRBD1 (6 bases). The germline CDR1 and CDR2 sequences are KGHSH and LQKENI. Between the trimmed V and J ends, which lost 3 bases and 0 bases, there was a span of 11 bases. The CDR3 extends over 15 amino acids. CDR3 sequence (DNA): TGTGCCAGCTCACCGGGGGGACATATGAACACTGAAGCTTTCTTT. It translates to CASSPGGHMNTEAFF.

J is TRBJ2-7 and V is TRBV29-1, with TRBD2 matching over 8 bases. After removal of 5 bases from V and 0 bases from J, the junction contained 3 bases not matched to a gene. CDR1 is SQVTM and CDR2 is ANQGSEA in the germline V gene. The CDR3 is made up of 13 amino acids. The CDR3 loop is CSVRAGASYEQYF. CDR3 sequence (DNA): TGCAGCGTTAGAGCGGGGGCCTCCTACGAGCAGTACTTC.

This clone was counted between two and nine times. The V call is TRBV11-3, the J call TRBJ2-3; TRBD1 or TRBD2 may be the D gene (5 bases each). Germline loops: CDR1 SGHNT, CDR2 YENEEA. This CDR3 region has 14 residues. Between the trimmed V and J ends, which lost 5 bases and 6 bases, there was a span of 15 bases. CDR3 sequence reads: CASSQGHAGDTQYF. Here the CDR3 DNA reads TGTGCCAGCAGCCAAGGACACGCGGGCGATACGCAGTATTTT.

The table lists this clone with a few counts. J is TRBJ1-6 and V is TRBV7-2; D is possibly TRBD1 (6 bases). Germline values: CDR1 SGHTA, CDR2 FQGNSA. The germline V and J ends were trimmed by 4 bases and 10 bases, with 17 bases remaining between them. This CDR3 is built from 15 residues. CDR3 residues: CASSSDSLLESPLHF. The CDR3 DNA follows: TGTGCCAGCAGCTCGGACAGTCTGTTAGAGTCACCCCTCCACTTT.

This clone was picked up a small number of times. The rearrangement joins TRBV28 to TRBJ2-5; TRBD2 might be the D (6 bases). V lost 7 bases and J lost 5, with 17 bases in between. Germline values: CDR1 MDHEN, CDR2 SYDVKM. The CDR3 length is 14 residues. CDR3 coding DNA: TGTGCCAGCACATTGGCGGGGAATGAGGAGACCCAGTACTTC. It codes for CASTLAGNEETQYF. The whole variable domain, remainder taken from reference TRBV28 and TRBJ2-5, is DVKVTQSSRYLVKRTGEKVFLECVQDMDHENMFWYRQDPGLGLRLIYFSYDVKMKEKGDIPEGYSVSREKKERFSLILESASTNQTSMYLCASTLAGNEETQYFGPGTRLLVL.

This chain uses TRBV19 with TRBJ2-3; 8 nucleotides line up with TRBD1. The germline V gene encodes CDR1 LNHDA and CDR2 SQIVND (reference sequence). J lost 9 bases, V lost 0 bases, and 8 bases had no gene match. The CDR3 is 15 amino acids. The chain's CDR3 is CASSIDSRGLRTQYF. CDR3 in DNA: TGTGCCAGTAGTATAGATTCCAGGGGGCTGAGGACGCAGTATTTT.

This rearrangement joins TRBV28 to TRBJ2-7; tentative D call: TRBD1 (5 bases). The length of the CDR3 is 15 residues. V dropped 2 bases and J dropped 5 bases, with 16 bases sitting between them. Germline V gene lookup returns CDR1 MDHEN and CDR2 SYDVKM. CDR3 in amino acids: CASSLILQGNDEQYF. The CDR3 DNA reads as TGTGCCAGCAGTTTAATACTTCAGGGTAACGACGAGCAGTACTTC.

This chain connects TRBV29-1 to TRBJ1-2; D gene uncertain. There are 12 residues in the CDR3. Trimming took 7 bases from V and 0 from J, leaving 9 bases between them. CDR1 SQVTM and CDR2 ANQGSEA come from the germline V gene. CDR3 protein: CSDRNTNYGYTF. The CDR3 region has the DNA TGCAGCGATCGAAATACTAACTATGGCTACACCTTC.

By share, this clone counts as large. Other DNA variants within this sample encode the same CDR3. The chain recombines TRBV28 with TRBJ2-7, with 9 bases identical to TRBD1. Unmatched junction bases numbered 5, after V lost 6 bases and J lost 2 bases. Germline V lookup: CDR1 MDHEN, CDR2 SYDVKM. CDR3 length: 14 residues. Written as DNA, the CDR3 is TGTGCCAGCAGGACTGGACAGGGGACCTACGAGCAGTACTTC. The encoded protein is CASRTGQGTYEQYF.

The genes are TRBV11-3 and TRBJ2-3; no clear D gene. The CDR3 is made up of 14 amino acids. With 3 bases removed from V and 6 bases from J, the gap between germline ends came to 13 bases. Germline V gives CDR1 SGHNT, CDR2 YENEEA. CDR3 DNA sequence: TGTGCCAGCAGCTTGGGCCTTCATGCGGATACGCAGTATTTT. Translated, it gives CASSLGLHADTQYF.

The genes are TRBV28 and TRBJ1-4; TRBD1 agrees at 7 bases. The V segment lost 3 bases and the J segment 4 bases; nucleotides outside the gene matches: 5. The CDR3 is 15 amino acids. The germline V gene has CDR1 MDHEN and CDR2 SYDVKM. The DNA of the CDR3 is TGTGCCAGCAGTTTGGCGGACAGGCATAATGAAAAACTGTTTTTT. As protein: CASSLADRHNEKLFF.

J is TRBJ1-6 and V is TRBV28; D remains ambiguous. V lost 7 bases, J lost 3 bases, and 7 bases lay in between. From germline, CDR1 is MDHEN and CDR2 SYDVKM. The CDR3 is 13 residues long. The CDR3 spells CASTGFYNSPLHF. Here the CDR3 DNA reads TGTGCCAGCACGGGCTTCTATAATTCACCCCTCCACTTT.

The J gene is TRBJ1-5, the V gene TRBV6-8, with D unclear. The V gene's germline CDR1 is MNHGY and CDR2 SAAAGT. This CDR3 spans 13 amino acids. With 5 bases removed from V and 1 base from J, the gap between germline ends came to 6 bases. CDR3 sequence (DNA): TGTGCCAGCAGTGACGGAAGCAATCAGCCCCAGCATTTT. It codes for CASSDGSNQPQHF.

The rearrangement joins TRBV28 to TRBJ1-5; no definite D call. This CDR3 has 12 residues. V was cut by 6 bases and J by 4 bases, with 7 bases left in between. The germline gives CDR1 MDHEN, CDR2 SYDVKM. CDR3 loop: CASSRGNQPQHF. In nucleotides, the CDR3 is TGTGCCAGCAGCCGGGGAAATCAGCCCCAGCATTTT.

The rearrangement uses TRBV15 and TRBJ1-5; D is perhaps TRBD1 (6 bases). Germline V lookup: CDR1 LNHNV, CDR2 YYDKDF (reference sequence). The CDR3 extends over 16 amino acids. V was trimmed by 7 bases and J by 8 bases, leaving 24 bases between them. The CDR3 nucleotides read TGTGCCACCACCTTGGGGGGGCTTTTAGGAGGGGAGCCCCAGCATTTT. This sequence encodes CATTLGGLLGGEPQHF.

The V call is TRBV6-8, the J call TRBJ1-4; a possible D gene is TRBD1 (6 bases). Germline V lookup: CDR1 MNHGY, CDR2 SAAAGT. V gave up 5 bases and J gave up 9 bases, with 13 bases separating them. The CDR3 runs to 13 residues. CDR3 nucleotides: TGTGCCAGCAGTGCAGGGGTCCGGCAAAAACTGTTTTTT. Its translation: CASSAGVRQKLFF.

This clone was picked up a small number of times. The chain is built from TRBV12-5 and TRBJ2-1; 11 bases fit TRBD1. Germline-derived CDR1 and CDR2 are LGHNT and FRNRAP. The CDR3 loop spans 14 amino acids. CDR3 region: CASTGDRGSNEQFF. The CDR3 coding sequence is TGTGCCAGCACTGGGGACAGGGGGTCGAATGAGCAGTTCTTC.

This clone was recorded a few times. The CDR3 DNA follows: TGTGCCAGCAGTCGGACTAGCGTGGGCAATGAGCAGTTCTTC. Its protein product is CASSRTSVGNEQFF. This rearrangement joins TRBV14 to TRBJ2-1, with 9 bases that match TRBD2. CDR3 size: 14 residues. Germline loops: CDR1 SGHDN, CDR2 FVKESK. V was clipped by 6 bases and J by 6 bases; unmatched bases: 6.

The chain is built from TRBV6-8 and TRBJ1-4; D is undetermined. The CDR3 spans 14 residues. V was clipped by 0 bases and J by 7 bases, with 9 bases between them. Germline CDR1 is MNHGY and CDR2 is SAAAGT. CDR3 loop: CASSYSSDIEKLFF. CDR3 nucleotide sequence: TGTGCCAGCAGTTACTCCTCGGATATTGAAAAACTGTTTTTT.

The chain uses TRBV19 and TRBJ2-1; D gene ambiguous. V was clipped by 8 bases and J by 8 bases, with 16 bases between them. This CDR3 has 13 amino acids. The germline V gene has CDR1 LNHDA and CDR2 SQIVND (reference sequence). This CDR3 reads CASRSLIRDEQFF. CDR3 in DNA: TGTGCCAGTCGTTCCCTGATCCGTGATGAGCAGTTCTTC.

The rearrangement links TRBV6-8 to TRBJ1-6; D is unclear. The germline gives CDR1 MNHGY, CDR2 SAAAGT. The CDR3 is 12 residues long. V dropped 4 bases and J dropped 8 bases, with 6 bases sitting between them. CDR3 coding DNA: TGTGCCAGCAGTTTGGTGGATTCACCCCTCCACTTT. Amino acids: CASSLVDSPLHF.

This clone was found a few times. This chain connects TRBV11-3 to TRBJ2-5, with D perhaps matching TRBD1 (5 bases). Germline CDR1 and CDR2: SGHNT and YENEEA. The CDR3 is made up of 18 amino acids. The V end was cut by 4 bases, the J end by 2 bases, with 23 bases between. CDR3 DNA sequence: TGTGCCAGCAGCTCCCCTTGGTCGCTTCGGAGACAGCAAGAGACCCAGTACTTC. Protein sequence: CASSSPWSLRRQQETQYF.

The genes are TRBV11-3 and TRBJ1-5, with 9 bases aligning to TRBD1. V shed 5 bases and J 4 bases; nucleotides not matched to a gene: 6. This CDR3 has 15 amino acids. Germline assignment: CDR1 SGHNT and CDR2 YENEEA. The chain's CDR3 is CASSPADRGNQPQHF. CDR3 sequence (DNA): TGTGCCAGCAGCCCGGCGGACAGGGGAAATCAGCCCCAGCATTTT. Full variable domain (remainder filled in from reference TRBV11-3 and TRBJ1-5): EAGVVQSPRYKIIEKKQPVAFWCNPISGHNTLYWYLQNLGQGPELLIRYENEEAVDDSQLPKDRFSAERLKGVDSTLKIQPAELGDSAVYLCASSPADRGNQPQHFGDGTRLSIL.

This clone appeared a few times. This chain joins TRBV4-1 and TRBJ1-1, with no clear D. The CDR3 has 15 residues. V was clipped by 1 base and J by 6 bases, with 15 bases between them. CDR1 and CDR2 (germline): MGHRA, YSYEKL. The CDR3 sequence is CASSQGWGWWPEAFF. DNA of the CDR3: TGCGCCAGCAGCCAAGGGTGGGGTTGGTGGCCTGAAGCTTTCTTT.